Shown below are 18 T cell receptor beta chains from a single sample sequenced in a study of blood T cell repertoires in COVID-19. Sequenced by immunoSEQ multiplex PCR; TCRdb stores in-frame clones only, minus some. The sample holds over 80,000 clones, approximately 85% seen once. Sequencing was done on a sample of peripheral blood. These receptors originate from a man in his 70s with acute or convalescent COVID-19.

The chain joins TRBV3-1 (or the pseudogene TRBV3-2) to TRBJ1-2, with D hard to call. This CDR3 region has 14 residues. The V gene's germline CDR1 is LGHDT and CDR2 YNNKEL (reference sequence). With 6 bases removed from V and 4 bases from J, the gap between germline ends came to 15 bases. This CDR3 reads CASSPVSGSYGYTF. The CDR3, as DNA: TGTGCCAGCAGTCCGGTTTCGGGTTCCTATGGCTACACCTTC.

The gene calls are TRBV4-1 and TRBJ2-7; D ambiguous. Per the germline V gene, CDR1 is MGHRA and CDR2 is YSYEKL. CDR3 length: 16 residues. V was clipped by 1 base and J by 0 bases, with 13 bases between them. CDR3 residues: CASSQVGGGSSYEQYF. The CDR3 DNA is TGCGCCAGCAGCCAAGTAGGTGGCGGCAGCTCCTACGAGCAGTACTTC.

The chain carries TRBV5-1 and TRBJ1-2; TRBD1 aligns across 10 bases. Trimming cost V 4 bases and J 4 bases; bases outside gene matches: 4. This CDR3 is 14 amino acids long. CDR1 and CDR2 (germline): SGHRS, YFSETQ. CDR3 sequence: CASSGGQGVYGYTF. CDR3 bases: TGCGCCAGCAGCGGAGGACAGGGGGTCTATGGCTACACCTTC.

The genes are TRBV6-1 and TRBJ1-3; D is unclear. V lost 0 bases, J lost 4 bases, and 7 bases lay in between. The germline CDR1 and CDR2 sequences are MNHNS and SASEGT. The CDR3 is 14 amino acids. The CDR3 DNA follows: TGTGCCAGCAGTGAAGCTGGCGGGGGAAACACCATATATTTT. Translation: CASSEAGGGNTIYF.

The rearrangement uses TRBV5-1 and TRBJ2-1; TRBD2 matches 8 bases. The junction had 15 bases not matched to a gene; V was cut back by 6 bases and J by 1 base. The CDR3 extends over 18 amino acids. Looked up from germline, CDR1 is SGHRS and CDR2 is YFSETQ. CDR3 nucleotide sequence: TGCGCCAGCACCCATTGGGGGTTAGGCGGGGGGTCCTACAATGAGCAGTTCTTC. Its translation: CASTHWGLGGGSYNEQFF. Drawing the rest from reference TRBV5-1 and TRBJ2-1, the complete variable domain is KAGVTQTPRYLIKTRGQQVTLSCSPISGHRSVSWYQQTPGQGLQFLFEYFSETQRNKGNFPGRFSGRQFSNSRSEMNVSTLELGDSALYLCASTHWGLGGGSYNEQFFGPGTRLTVL.

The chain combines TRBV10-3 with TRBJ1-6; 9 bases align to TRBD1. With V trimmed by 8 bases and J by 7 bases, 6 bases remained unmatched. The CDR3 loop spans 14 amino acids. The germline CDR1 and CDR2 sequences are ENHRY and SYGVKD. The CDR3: CAIWAGTGNSPLHF. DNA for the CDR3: TGTGCCATCTGGGCCGGGACAGGGAATTCACCCCTCCACTTT.

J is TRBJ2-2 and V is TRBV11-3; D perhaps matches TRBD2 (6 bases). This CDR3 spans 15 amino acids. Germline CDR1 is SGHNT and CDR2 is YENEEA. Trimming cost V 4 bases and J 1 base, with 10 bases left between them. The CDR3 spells CASSSGGLNTGELFF. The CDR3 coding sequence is TGTGCCAGCAGCTCTGGAGGGTTGAACACCGGGGAGCTGTTTTTT.

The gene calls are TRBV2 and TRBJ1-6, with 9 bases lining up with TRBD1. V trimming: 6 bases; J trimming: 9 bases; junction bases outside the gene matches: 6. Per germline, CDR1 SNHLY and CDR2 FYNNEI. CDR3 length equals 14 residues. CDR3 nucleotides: TGTGCCAGCAGGGCGGACAGGGGAGTTTCACCCCTCCACTTT. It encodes CASRADRGVSPLHF. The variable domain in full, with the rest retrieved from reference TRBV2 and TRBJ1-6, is EPEVTQTPSHQVTQMGQEVILRCVPISNHLYFYWYRQILGQKVEFLVSFYNNEISEKSEIFDDQFSVERPDGSNFTLKIRSTKLEDSAMYFCASRADRGVSPLHFGNGTRLTVT.

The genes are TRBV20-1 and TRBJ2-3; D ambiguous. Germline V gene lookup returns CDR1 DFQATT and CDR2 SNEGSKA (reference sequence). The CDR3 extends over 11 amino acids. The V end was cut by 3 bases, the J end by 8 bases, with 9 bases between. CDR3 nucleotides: TGCAGTGCTAGTGGGCCGGGTACGCAGTATTTT. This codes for CSASGPGTQYF.

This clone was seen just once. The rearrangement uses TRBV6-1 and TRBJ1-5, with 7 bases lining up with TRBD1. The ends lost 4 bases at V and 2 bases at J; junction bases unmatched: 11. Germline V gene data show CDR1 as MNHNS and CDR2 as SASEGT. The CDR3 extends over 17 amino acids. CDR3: CASSAGQTAGGNQPQHF. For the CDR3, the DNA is TGTGCCAGCAGTGCGGGACAGACGGCCGGGGGCAATCAGCCCCAGCATTTT.

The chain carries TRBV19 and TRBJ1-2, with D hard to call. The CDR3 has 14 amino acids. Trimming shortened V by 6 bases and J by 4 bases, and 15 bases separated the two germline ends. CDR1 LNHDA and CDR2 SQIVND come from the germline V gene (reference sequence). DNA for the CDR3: TGTGCCAGTAGGCCGCCCGATACTGCCTATGGCTACACCTTC. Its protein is CASRPPDTAYGYTF.

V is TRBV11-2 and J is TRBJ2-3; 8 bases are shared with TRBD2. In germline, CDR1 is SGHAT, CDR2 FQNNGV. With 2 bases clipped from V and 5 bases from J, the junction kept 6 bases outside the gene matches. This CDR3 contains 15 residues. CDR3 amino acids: CASSLTGGALDTQYF. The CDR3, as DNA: TGTGCCAGCAGCTTAACCGGGGGGGCCTTAGATACGCAGTATTTT.

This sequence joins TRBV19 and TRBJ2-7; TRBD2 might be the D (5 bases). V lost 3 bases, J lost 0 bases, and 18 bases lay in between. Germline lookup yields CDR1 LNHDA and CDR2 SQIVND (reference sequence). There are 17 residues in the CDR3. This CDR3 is CASSMYPRGPHSYEQYF. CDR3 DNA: TGTGCCAGTAGTATGTACCCCCGCGGGCCTCACTCCTACGAGCAGTACTTC.

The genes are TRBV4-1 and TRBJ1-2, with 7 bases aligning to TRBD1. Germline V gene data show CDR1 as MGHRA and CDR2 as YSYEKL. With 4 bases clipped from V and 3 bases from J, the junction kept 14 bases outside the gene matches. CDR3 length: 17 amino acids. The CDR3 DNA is TGCGCCAGCAGCCCCCAACAAGGGGGCCACTTACACTATGGCTACACCTTC. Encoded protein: CASSPQQGGHLHYGYTF.

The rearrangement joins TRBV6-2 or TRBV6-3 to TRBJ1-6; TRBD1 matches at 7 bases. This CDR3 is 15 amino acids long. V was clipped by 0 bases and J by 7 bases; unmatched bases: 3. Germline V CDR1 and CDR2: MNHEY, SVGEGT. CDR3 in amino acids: CASSYSGQNNSPLHF. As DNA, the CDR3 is TGTGCCAGCAGTTACTCGGGACAGAACAATTCACCCCTCCACTTT.

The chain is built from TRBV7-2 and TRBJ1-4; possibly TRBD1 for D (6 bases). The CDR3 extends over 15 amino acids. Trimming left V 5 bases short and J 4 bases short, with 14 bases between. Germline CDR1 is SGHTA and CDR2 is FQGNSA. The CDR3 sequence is CASSTRGGHNEKLFF. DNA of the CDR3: TGTGCCAGCAGCACTCGGGGGGGGCATAATGAAAAACTGTTTTTT.

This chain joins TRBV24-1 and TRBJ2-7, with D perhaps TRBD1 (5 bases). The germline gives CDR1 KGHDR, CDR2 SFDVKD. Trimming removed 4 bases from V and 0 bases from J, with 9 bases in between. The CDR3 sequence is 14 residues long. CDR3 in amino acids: CATSDPTDSYEQYF. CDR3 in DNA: TGTGCCACCAGTGACCCGACAGACTCCTACGAGCAGTACTTC.

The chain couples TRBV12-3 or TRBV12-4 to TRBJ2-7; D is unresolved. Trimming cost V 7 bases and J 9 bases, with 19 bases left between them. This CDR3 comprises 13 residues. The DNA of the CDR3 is TGTGCCAGCACTCTAGATGCCGTTTTGGTGCAGTACTTC. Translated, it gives CASTLDAVLVQYF.